The TCR beta chain described here comes from a study of shared clonotypes between healthy human individuals. The study, taken as a whole, reports: Non-shared clonotypes had lower generation probabilities than those shared by all four donors. Naive CD4 clonotypes overlapped across several donors at around 4.7%.

This clone has a single count. What it binds is not known. Splitting the CD4+ cells yielded a CD45RA+ naive subset and a CD45RA-negative memory subset. Measured with immunoSEQ multiplex PCR; TCRdb has only the in-frame clones, and not every one. The top ten clones hold roughly 0.15% of a sample with millions of clones, about 92% of them seen once. The germline CDR1 and CDR2 sequences are SGHNT and YENEEA. The ends were cut back, 1 base at V and 0 bases at J, with 11 bases in the middle. The CDR3 is 16 amino acids. Material for sequencing was naive CD4+ T cells sorted from blood. Specified subset: CD45RA+ positively selected. The V call is TRBV11-3, the J call TRBJ2-3; no definite D call. This sequence was found in a man between 18 and 29 years old in good health. CDR3: CASSLGTGLSTDTQYF. CDR3 DNA: TGTGCCAGCAGCTTAGGGACCGGGCTCAGCACAGATACGCAGTATTTT.